The clone carrying this T cell receptor beta chain was seen a handful of times. The antigen remains unidentified. This entry belongs to a study of CD8 T cells in ankylosing spondylitis. Findings of the study overall: Relatively scarce in peripheral blood, disease-linked clones were CD8+. Apparently characteristic of ankylosing spondylitis blood was a TCR beta motif (under ten highly homologous variants).

Germline assignment: CDR1 MDHEN and CDR2 SYDVKM. Trimming pared 3 bases from V and 1 base from J, leaving 14 bases between. The CDR3 has 16 residues. The TCR beta libraries were generated through quantitative 5'-RACE incorporating molecular barcodes. Using its own MiXCR run on the 5' RACE reads, TCRdb lists one record per CDR3 protein. The sample records around 39,000 distinct CDR3 sequences, approximately 15% being singletons. The sample consisted of blood. The chain uses TRBV28 and TRBJ2-3; TRBD2 is a possible D gene (6 bases). This sequence originates from a male donor with ankylosing spondylitis or in good health (not recorded which). The CDR3, as DNA: TGTGCCAGCAGTTTGCCGGAGGGGCGCCGCACAGATACGCAGTATTTT. Translating it yields CASSLPEGRRTDTQYF.